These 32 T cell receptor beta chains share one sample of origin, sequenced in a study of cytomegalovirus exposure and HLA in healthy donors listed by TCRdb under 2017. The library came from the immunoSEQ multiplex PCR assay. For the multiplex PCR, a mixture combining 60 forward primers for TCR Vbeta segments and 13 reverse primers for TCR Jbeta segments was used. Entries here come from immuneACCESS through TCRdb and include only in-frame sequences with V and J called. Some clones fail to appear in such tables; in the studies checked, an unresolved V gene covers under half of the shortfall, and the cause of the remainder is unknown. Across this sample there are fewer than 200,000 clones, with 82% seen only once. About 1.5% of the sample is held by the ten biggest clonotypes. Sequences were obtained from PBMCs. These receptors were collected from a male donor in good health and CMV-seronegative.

The CDR3 region has the DNA TGTGCCAGTAGTGTAACCGGACAGGGACATAACTATGGCTACACCTTC. This sequence encodes CASSVTGQGHNYGYTF. The gene calls are TRBV19 and TRBJ1-2; 8 bases agree with TRBD1. CDR3 size: 16 residues. The germline V gene has CDR1 LNHDA and CDR2 SQIVND (reference sequence). V shed 5 bases, J shed 1 base, and the junction held 9 bases outside the gene matches.

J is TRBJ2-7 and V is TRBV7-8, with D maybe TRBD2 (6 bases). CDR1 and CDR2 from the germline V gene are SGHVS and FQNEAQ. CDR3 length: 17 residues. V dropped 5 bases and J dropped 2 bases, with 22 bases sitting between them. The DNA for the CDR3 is TGTGCCAGCAGCCCCACCGTTACGGACTACCTGACCTACGAGCAGTACTTC. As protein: CASSPTVTDYLTYEQYF.

The CDR3 sequence is CASSYRAGGYEQYF. CDR3 nucleotides: TGTGCCAGCAGTTACAGAGCGGGGGGCTACGAGCAGTACTTC. The chain uses TRBV6-5 and TRBJ2-7; 9 nucleotides align to TRBD2. Germline assignment: CDR1 MNHEY and CDR2 SVGAGI. The V segment lost 2 bases and the J segment 3 bases; nucleotides outside the gene matches: 2. The CDR3 is 14 amino acids.

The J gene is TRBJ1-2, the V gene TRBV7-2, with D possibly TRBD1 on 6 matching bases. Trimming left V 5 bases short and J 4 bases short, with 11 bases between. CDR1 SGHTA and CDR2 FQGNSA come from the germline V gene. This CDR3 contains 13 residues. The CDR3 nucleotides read TGTGCCAGCAGCCTGGGACAAGGCTATGGCTACACCTTC. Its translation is CASSLGQGYGYTF.

The CDR3 is CASSLAPLDRFTTEAFF. CDR3 in DNA: TGCGCCAGCAGCTTGGCACCCCTAGACAGATTTACGACTGAAGCTTTCTTT. The chain uses TRBV5-1 and TRBJ1-1; D possibly corresponds to TRBD1 (5 bases). This CDR3 is 17 amino acids long. Trimming took 0 bases from V and 5 from J, leaving 20 bases between them. The germline V gene has CDR1 SGHRS and CDR2 YFSETQ.

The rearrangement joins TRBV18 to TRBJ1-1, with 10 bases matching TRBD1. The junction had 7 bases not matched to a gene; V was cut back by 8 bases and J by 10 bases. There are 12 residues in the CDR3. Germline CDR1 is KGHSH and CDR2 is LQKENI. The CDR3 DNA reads TGTGCCAGCACCCGGGACAGGGGTAGAGCTTTCTTT. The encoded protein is CASTRDRGRAFF.

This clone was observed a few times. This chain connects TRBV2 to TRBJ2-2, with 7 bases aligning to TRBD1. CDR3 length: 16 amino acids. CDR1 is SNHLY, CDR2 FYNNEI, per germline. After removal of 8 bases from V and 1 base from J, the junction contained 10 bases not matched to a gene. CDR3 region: CASAPNRDRNTGELFF. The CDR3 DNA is TGTGCCAGCGCTCCGAACCGGGACAGGAACACCGGGGAGCTGTTTTTT. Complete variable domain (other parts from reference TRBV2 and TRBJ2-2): EPEVTQTPSHQVTQMGQEVILRCVPISNHLYFYWYRQILGQKVEFLVSFYNNEISEKSEIFDDQFSVERPDGSNFTLKIRSTKLEDSAMYFCASAPNRDRNTGELFFGEGSRLTVL.

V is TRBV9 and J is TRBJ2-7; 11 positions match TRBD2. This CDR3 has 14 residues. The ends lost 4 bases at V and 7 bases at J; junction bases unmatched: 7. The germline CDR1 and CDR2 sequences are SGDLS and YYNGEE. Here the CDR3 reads CASSPLAGVGEQYF. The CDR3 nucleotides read TGTGCCAGCAGCCCACTAGCGGGAGTCGGGGAGCAGTACTTC.

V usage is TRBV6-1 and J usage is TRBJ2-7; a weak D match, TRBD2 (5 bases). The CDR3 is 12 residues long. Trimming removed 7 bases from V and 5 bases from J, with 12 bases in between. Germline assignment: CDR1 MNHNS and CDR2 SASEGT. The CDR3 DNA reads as TGTGCCAGCACACTAGTTCGTGACGAGCAGTACTTC. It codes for CASTLVRDEQYF.

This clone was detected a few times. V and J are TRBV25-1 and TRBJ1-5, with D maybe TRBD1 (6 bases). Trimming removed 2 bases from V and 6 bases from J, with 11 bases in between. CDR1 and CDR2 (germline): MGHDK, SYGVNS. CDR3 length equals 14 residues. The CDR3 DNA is TGTGCCAGCAGTGAACCAGGGGCTGGTCAGCCCCAGCATTTT. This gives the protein CASSEPGAGQPQHF.

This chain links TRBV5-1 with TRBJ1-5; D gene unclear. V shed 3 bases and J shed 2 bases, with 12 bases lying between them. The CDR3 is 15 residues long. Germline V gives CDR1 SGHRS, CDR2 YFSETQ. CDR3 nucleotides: TGCGCCAGCAGCTCCGAACCGGGTCGCAATCAGCCCCAGCATTTT. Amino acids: CASSSEPGRNQPQHF.

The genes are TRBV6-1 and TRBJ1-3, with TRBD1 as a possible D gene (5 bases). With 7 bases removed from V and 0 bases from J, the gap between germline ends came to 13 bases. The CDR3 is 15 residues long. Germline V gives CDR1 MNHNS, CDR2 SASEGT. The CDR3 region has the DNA TGTGCCAGCACTCGGGGGATGCTCTCTGGAAACACCATATATTTT. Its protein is CASTRGMLSGNTIYF.

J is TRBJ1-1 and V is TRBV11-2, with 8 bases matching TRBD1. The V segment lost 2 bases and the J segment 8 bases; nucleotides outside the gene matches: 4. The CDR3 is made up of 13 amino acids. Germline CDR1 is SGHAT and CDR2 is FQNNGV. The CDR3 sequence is CASSLPGQAEAFF. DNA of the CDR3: TGTGCCAGCAGCTTACCGGGACAGGCCGAAGCTTTCTTT.

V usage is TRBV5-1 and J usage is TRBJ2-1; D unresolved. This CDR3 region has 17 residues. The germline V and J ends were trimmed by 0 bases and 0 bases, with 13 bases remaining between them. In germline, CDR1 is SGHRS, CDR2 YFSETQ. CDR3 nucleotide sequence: TGCGCCAGCAGCTTGGATCGGCTGACAAGCTCCTACAATGAGCAGTTCTTC. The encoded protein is CASSLDRLTSSYNEQFF.

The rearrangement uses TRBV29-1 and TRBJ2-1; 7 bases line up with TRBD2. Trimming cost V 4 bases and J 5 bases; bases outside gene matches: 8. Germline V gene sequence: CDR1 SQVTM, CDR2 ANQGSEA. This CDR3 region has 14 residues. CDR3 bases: TGCAGCGTTGTCGGAGCGGGACCACACAATGAGCAGTTCTTC. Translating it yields CSVVGAGPHNEQFF.

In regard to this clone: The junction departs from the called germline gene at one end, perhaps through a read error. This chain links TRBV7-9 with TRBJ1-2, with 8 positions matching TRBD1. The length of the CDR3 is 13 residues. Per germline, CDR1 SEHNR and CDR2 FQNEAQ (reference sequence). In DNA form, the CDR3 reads TGTTCCAGCAGCCCGGACAGGGTAAATGGCTACACCTTC. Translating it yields CSSSPDRVNGYTF. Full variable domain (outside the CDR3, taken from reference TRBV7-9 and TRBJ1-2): DTGVSQNPRHKITKRGQNVTFRCDPISEHNRLYWYRQTLGQGPEFLTYFQNEAQLEKSRLLSDRFSAERPKGSFSTLEIQRTEQGDSAMYLCSSSPDRVNGYTFGSGTRLTVV.

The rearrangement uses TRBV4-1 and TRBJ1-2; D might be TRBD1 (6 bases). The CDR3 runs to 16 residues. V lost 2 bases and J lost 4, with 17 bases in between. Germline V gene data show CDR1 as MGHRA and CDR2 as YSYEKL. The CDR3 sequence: CASSQSPGDGSYGYTF. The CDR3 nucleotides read TGCGCCAGCAGCCAATCACCAGGGGATGGTAGCTATGGCTACACCTTC.

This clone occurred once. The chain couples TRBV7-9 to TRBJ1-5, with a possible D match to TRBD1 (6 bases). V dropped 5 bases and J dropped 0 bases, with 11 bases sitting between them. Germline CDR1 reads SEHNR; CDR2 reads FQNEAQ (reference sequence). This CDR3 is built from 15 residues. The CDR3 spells CASSIGRGSNQPQHF. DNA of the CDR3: TGTGCCAGCAGCATAGGCAGGGGTAGCAATCAGCCCCAGCATTTT.

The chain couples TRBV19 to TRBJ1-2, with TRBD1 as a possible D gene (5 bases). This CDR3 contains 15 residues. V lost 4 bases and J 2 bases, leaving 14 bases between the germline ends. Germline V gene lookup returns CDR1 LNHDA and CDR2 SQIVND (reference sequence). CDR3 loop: CASSRPDRTNYGYTF. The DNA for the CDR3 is TGTGCCAGTAGTAGGCCAGACAGAACGAACTATGGCTACACCTTC. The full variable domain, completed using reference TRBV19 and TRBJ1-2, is DGGITQSPKYLFRKEGQNVTLSCEQNLNHDAMYWYRQDPGQGLRLIYYSQIVNDFQKGDIAEGYSVSREKKESFPLTVTSAQKNPTAFYLCASSRPDRTNYGYTFGSGTRLTVV.

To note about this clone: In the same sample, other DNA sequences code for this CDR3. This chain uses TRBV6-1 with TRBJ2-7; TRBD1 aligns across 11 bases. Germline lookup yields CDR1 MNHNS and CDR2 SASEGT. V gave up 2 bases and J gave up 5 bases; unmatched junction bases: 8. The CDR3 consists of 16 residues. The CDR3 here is CASSEYIGQGADEQYF. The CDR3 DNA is TGTGCCAGCAGTGAATATATCGGACAGGGGGCTGACGAGCAGTACTTC.

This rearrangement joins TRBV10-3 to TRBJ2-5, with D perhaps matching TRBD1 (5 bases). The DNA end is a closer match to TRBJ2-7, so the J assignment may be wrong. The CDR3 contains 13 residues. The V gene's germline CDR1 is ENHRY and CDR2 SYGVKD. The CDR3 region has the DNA TGTGCCATCAGTGAGGGACACTCCTACGAGCAGTACTTC. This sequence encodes CAISEGHSYEQYF.

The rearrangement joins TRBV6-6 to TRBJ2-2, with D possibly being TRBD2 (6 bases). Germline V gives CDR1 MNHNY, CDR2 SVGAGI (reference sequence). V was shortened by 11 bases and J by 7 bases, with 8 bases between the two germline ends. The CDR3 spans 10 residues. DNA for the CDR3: TGTGCCGGAGGGGTCGGGGAGCTGTTTTTT. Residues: CAGGVGELFF.

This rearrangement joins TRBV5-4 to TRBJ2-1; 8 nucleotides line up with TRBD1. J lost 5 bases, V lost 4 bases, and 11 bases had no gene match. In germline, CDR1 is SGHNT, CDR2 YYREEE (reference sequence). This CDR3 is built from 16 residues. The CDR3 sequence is CASSPGTGQPNNEQFF. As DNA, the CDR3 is TGTGCCAGCAGCCCAGGGACAGGACAACCCAACAATGAGCAGTTCTTC.

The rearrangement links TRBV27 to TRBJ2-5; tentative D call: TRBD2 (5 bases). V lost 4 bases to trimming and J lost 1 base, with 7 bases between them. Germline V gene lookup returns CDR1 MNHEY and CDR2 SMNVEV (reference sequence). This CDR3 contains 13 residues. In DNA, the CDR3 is TGTGCCAGCAGTTCGGGATTCCAAGAGACCCAGTACTTC. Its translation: CASSSGFQETQYF.

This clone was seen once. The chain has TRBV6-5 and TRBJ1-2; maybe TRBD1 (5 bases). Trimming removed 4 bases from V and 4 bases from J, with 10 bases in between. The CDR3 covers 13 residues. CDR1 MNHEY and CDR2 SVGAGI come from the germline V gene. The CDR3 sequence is CASSSATVYGYTF. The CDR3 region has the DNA TGTGCCAGCAGTTCCGCGACAGTCTATGGCTACACCTTC.

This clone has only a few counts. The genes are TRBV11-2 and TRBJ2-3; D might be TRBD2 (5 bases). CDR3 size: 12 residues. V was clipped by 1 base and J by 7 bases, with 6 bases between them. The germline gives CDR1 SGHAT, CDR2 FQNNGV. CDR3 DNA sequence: TGTGCCAGCAGCTTAGCGGGGAATACGCAGTATTTT. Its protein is CASSLAGNTQYF.

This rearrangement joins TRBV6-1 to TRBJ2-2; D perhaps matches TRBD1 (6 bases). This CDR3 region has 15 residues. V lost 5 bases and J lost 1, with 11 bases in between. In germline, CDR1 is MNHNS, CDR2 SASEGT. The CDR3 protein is CASSLSGQNTGELFF. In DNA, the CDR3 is TGTGCCAGCAGTCTTTCGGGACAGAACACCGGGGAGCTGTTTTTT.

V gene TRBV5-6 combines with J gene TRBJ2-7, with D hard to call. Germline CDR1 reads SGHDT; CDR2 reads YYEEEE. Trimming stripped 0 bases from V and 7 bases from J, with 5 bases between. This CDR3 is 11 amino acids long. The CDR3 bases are TGTGCCAGCAGCTTGGCAGAAGAGCAGTACTTC. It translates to CASSLAEEQYF.

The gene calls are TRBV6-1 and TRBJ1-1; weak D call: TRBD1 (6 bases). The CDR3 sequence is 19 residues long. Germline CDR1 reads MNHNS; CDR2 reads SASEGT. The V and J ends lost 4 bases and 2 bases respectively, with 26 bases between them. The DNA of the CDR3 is TGTGCCAGCAGTGGACACCCTGACAGGATTGAAGAGGGAAACACTGAAGCTTTCTTT. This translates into CASSGHPDRIEEGNTEAFF.

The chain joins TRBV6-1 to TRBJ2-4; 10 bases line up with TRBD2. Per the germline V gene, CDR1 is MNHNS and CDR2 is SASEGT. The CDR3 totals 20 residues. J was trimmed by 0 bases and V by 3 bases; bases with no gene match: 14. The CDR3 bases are TGTGCCAGCAGTGATCTAGCGGGGGCGCCGATCGTTAGAGCCAAAAACATTCAGTACTTC. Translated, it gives CASSDLAGAPIVRAKNIQYF.

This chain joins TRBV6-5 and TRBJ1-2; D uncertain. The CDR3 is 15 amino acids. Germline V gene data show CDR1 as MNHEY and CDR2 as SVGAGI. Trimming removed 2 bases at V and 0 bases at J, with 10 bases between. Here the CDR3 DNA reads TGTGCCAGCAGTTACCTTACGGGATCTAACTATGGCTACACCTTC. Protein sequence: CASSYLTGSNYGYTF.

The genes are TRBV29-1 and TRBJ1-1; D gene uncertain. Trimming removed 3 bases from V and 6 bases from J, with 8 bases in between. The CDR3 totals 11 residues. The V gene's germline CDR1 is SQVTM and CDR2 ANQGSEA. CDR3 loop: CSVEIGPEAFF. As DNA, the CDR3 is TGCAGCGTTGAGATTGGGCCTGAAGCTTTCTTT.